The sequence of this TCR beta chain was determined in a study of T cells in Graves' hyperthyroidism and ophthalmopathy. A single count supports this clonotype. The germline CDR1 and CDR2 sequences are MNHEY and SVGAGI. Trimming left V 4 bases short and J 12 bases short, with 19 bases between. This CDR3 is 13 amino acids long. From RNA transcripts, TCR beta CDR3 regions were amplified. TCR CDR3 underwent first-round RT-PCR with the HTBI primer set. TCRdb itself ran the multiplex PCR reads through MiXCR, one entry per CDR3 protein. The sample lists under 300,000 distinct CDR3 sequences, about 25% occurring once.

The chain employs TRBV6-5 and TRBJ2-7; TRBD1 might be the D (6 bases). The clonotype comes from a man between 40 and 49 years old with Graves' hyperthyroidism that later progressed to Graves' ophthalmopathy. The sequencing input was blood. The CDR3 loop reads CASSSNPRGSRYF. In DNA, the CDR3 is TGTGCCAGCAGTTCCAACCCGAGGGGGAGTCGGTACTTC.